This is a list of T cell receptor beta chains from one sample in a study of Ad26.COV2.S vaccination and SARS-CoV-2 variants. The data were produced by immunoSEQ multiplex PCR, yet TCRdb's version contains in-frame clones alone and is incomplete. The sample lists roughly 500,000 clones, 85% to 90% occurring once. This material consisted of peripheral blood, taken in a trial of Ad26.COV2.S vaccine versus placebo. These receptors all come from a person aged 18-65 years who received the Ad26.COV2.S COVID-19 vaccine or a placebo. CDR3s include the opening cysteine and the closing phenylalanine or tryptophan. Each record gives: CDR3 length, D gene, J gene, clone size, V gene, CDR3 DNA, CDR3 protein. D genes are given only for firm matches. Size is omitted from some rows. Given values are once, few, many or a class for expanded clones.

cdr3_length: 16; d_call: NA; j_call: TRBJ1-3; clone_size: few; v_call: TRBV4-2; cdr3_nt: TGTGCCAGCAGCCAAGATGTGGGGACTGCTGGAAACACCATATATTTT; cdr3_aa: CASSQDVGTAGNTIYF
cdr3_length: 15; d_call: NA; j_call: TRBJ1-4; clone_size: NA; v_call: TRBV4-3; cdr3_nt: TGCGCCAGCAGCCCTGAGGGGGGGTTCCGGGAAAAACTGTTTTTT; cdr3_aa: CASSPEGGFREKLFF
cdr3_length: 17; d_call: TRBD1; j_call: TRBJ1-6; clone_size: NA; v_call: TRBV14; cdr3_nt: TGTGCCAGCAGCCATAAAATGCCGGGACAGGGTACTTCACCCCTCCACTTT; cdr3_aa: CASSHKMPGQGTSPLHF
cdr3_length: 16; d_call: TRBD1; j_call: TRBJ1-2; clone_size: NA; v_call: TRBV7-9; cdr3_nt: TGTGCCAGCAGCTTGGCAGGGGGGTCCAGCGACTATGGCTACACCTTC; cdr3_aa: CASSLAGGSSDYGYTF
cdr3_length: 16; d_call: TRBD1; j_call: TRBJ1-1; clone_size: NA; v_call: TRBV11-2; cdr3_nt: TGTGCCAGCACCTTAGTGGGGGACAGATTGAACACTGAAGCTTTCTTT; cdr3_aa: CASTLVGDRLNTEAFF
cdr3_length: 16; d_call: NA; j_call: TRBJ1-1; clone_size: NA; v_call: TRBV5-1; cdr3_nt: TGCGCCAGCAGCTTGTTTGTGCTGGTTATGGGCACTGAAGCTTTCTTT; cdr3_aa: CASSLFVLVMGTEAFF
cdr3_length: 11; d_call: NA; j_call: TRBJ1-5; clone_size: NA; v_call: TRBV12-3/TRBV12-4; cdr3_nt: TGTGCCAGCAGTTTCGACCAGACCCAGCATTTT; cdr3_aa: CASSFDQTQHF
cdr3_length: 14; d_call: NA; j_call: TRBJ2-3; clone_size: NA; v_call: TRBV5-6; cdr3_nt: TGTGCCAGCAGGACTCTAGGGGCCACAGATACGCAGTATTTT; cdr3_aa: CASRTLGATDTQYF
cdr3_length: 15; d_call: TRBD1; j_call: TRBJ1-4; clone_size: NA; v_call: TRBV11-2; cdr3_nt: TGTGCCAGCAGCTCGGACAGGGGGCGGTATGAAAAACTGTTTTTT; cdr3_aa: CASSSDRGRYEKLFF
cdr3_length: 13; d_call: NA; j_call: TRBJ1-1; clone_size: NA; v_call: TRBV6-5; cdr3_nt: TGTGCCAGCAGTTACCCCGGCTCCACTGAAGCTTTCTTT; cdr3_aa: CASSYPGSTEAFF